This is a list of T cell receptor beta chains from one sample in a study of blood T cell repertoires in COVID-19. Sequencing used immunoSEQ multiplex PCR; TCRdb keeps in-frame clones, though not all of them. The profile shows roughly 50,000 clones, over 65% of them singletons. The material sequenced was peripheral blood. Every receptor here comes from a human donor in a cohort sampled during active COVID-19. The CDR3 runs from the conserved cysteine through the conserved F or W. Fields, in order: CDR3 DNA, CDR3 protein, D gene, clone size, J gene, V gene. D genes are given only for firm matches. A clone size is listed for some rows: how often the clone was seen (once, few, many), or a class if it is expanded.

DNA: TGTGCCAGCAGCCGGAGGACAGTCTATGGCTACACCTTC; CDR3: CASSRRTVYGYTF; D: -; size: -; J: TRBJ1-2; V: TRBV13
DNA: TGCGCCAGCAGCTTGAATCGGAGGGACTCTGAAGCTTTCTTT; CDR3: CASSLNRRDSEAFF; D: -; size: few; J: TRBJ1-1; V: TRBV5-1
DNA: TGTGCCAGCAGCACAGGGGGCACCGGGGAGCTGTTTTTT; CDR3: CASSTGGTGELFF; D: TRBD1; size: few; J: TRBJ2-2; V: TRBV7-9
DNA: TGTGCCACCAGTGATGATCGTAGATACGAGCAGTACTTC; CDR3: CATSDDRRYEQYF; D: -; size: -; J: TRBJ2-7; V: TRBV24-1
DNA: TGTGCCAGCTCACCAGGGGAGGGGAGTGCGTTCTTC; CDR3: CASSPGEGSAFF; D: TRBD2; size: -; J: TRBJ2-1; V: TRBV18
DNA: TGTGCCAGTAGCATGGACAGTTATAGCAATCAGCCCCAGCATTTT; CDR3: CASSMDSYSNQPQHF; D: -; size: -; J: TRBJ1-5; V: TRBV19
DNA: TGTGCCAGCAGCCTGTTCCCTCCTTCGGGATACAATGAGCAGTTCTTC; CDR3: CASSLFPPSGYNEQFF; D: -; size: -; J: TRBJ2-1; V: TRBV27
DNA: TGTGCCTGGAGTGAAGGGGACAGACTTAACTATGGCTACACCTTC; CDR3: CAWSEGDRLNYGYTF; D: TRBD1; size: -; J: TRBJ1-2; V: TRBV30
DNA: TGTGCCAGTGCCCAGGGTCTGGGGACTGAAGCTTTCTTT; CDR3: CASAQGLGTEAFF; D: -; size: few; J: TRBJ1-1; V: TRBV14
DNA: TGCAGCGTCTCAAGTCTGGGGGCGCTTAACTATGGCTACACCTTC; CDR3: CSVSSLGALNYGYTF; D: -; size: -; J: TRBJ1-2; V: TRBV29-1
DNA: TGTGCCAGCAGCTTATCCTTACTAGCCACGTTCCCAGATACGCAGTATTTT; CDR3: CASSLSLLATFPDTQYF; D: -; size: once; J: TRBJ2-3; V: TRBV11-2
DNA: TGTGCCAGCAGTTTAACAGGAAGCGAGCAGTACTTC; CDR3: CASSLTGSEQYF; D: -; size: once; J: TRBJ2-7; V: TRBV12-3/TRBV12-4
DNA: TGCAGTGCTAGCCACTCCTACGAGCAGTACTTC; CDR3: CSASHSYEQYF; D: -; size: -; J: TRBJ2-7; V: TRBV20-1
DNA: TGTGCCAGCAGCGTTAACAGGGAAATGAACACTGAAGCTTTCTTT; CDR3: CASSVNREMNTEAFF; D: -; size: -; J: TRBJ1-1; V: TRBV9
DNA: TGTGCCAGCAGCCGCAGACTAGCGGATCCCACAGATACGCAGTATTTT; CDR3: CASSRRLADPTDTQYF; D: TRBD2; size: -; J: TRBJ2-3; V: TRBV7-9
DNA: TGTGCCAGTCGCGACAGTTACAATCAGCCCCAGCATTTT; CDR3: CASRDSYNQPQHF; D: -; size: -; J: TRBJ1-5; V: TRBV6-4
DNA: TGTGCCAGTAAACCGGGGGGTGGCAATGAGCAGTTCTTC; CDR3: CASKPGGGNEQFF; D: TRBD2; size: few; J: TRBJ2-1; V: TRBV19
DNA: TGTGCCAGCAGTCCCGGACAAGCCAGGAAGAACTCGCAGTACTTC; CDR3: CASSPGQARKNSQYF; D: -; size: -; J: TRBJ2-7; V: TRBV6-5
DNA: TGTGCCAGCAGCTCGGGACAGTCTAATGAAAAACTGTTTTTT; CDR3: CASSSGQSNEKLFF; D: TRBD1; size: -; J: TRBJ1-4; V: TRBV6-6
DNA: TGTGCCAGCAGGAGAAAACTGAACACTGAAGCTTTCTTT; CDR3: CASRRKLNTEAFF; D: -; size: -; J: TRBJ1-1; V: TRBV27
DNA: TGTGCCAGCAAACGGGCAGGGGAGAACTATGGCTACACCTTC; CDR3: CASKRAGENYGYTF; D: -; size: -; J: TRBJ1-2; V: TRBV19
DNA: TGTGCCATCAGTCCGGGACAGCATGAAGAGACCCAGTACTTC; CDR3: CAISPGQHEETQYF; D: TRBD1; size: -; J: TRBJ2-5; V: TRBV10-3
DNA: TGTGCCAGCAGTTTATCGGCGGCCCCTAATGAAAAACTGTTTTTT; CDR3: CASSLSAAPNEKLFF; D: -; size: few; J: TRBJ1-4; V: TRBV28
DNA: TGTGCCAGCAGTTTGTCGACAGAGTACTATGGCTACACCTTC; CDR3: CASSLSTEYYGYTF; D: -; size: -; J: TRBJ1-2; V: TRBV28
DNA: TGTGCCACCAGCAGAGATAGATCTAGCGGAAACACCGGGGAGCTGTTTTTT; CDR3: CATSRDRSSGNTGELFF; D: TRBD2; size: -; J: TRBJ2-2; V: TRBV15
DNA: TGCGCCAGCAGCCCCTTGGACAGGTCAAGCGGCTATGGCTACACCTTC; CDR3: CASSPLDRSSGYGYTF; D: TRBD1; size: -; J: TRBJ1-2; V: TRBV4-1
DNA: TGCGCCAGCAGTCCAAGGGCGGAGGCAAGCTACGAGCAGTACTTC; CDR3: CASSPRAEASYEQYF; D: -; size: -; J: TRBJ2-7; V: TRBV23-1
DNA: TGTGCCATCAGTGAGTACAGGGGTCGCACCGGGGAGCTGTTTTTT; CDR3: CAISEYRGRTGELFF; D: TRBD1; size: -; J: TRBJ2-2; V: TRBV10-3
DNA: TGTGCCAGCAGCCAAACAGGGACAGTCCCCTACGAGCAGTACTTC; CDR3: CASSQTGTVPYEQYF; D: TRBD1; size: -; J: TRBJ2-7; V: TRBV3-1/TRBV3-2
DNA: TGTGCCAGCAGTTACTCGGACAGGGGAGGGTATGGCTACACCTTC; CDR3: CASSYSDRGGYGYTF; D: TRBD1; size: few; J: TRBJ1-2; V: TRBV6-6
DNA: TGTGCCAGCAGCCGCTGGGGACAGGGGAAGTATAATTTCTTT; CDR3: CASSRWGQGKYNFF; D: TRBD1; size: -; J: TRBJ1-1; V: TRBV7-2
DNA: TGTGCCAGCAGTTTTGGGCCGCTCTCTGGAAACACCATATATTTT; CDR3: CASSFGPLSGNTIYF; D: -; size: -; J: TRBJ1-3; V: TRBV28
DNA: TGTGCCAGCAGTCCGTTCCAGGGAATGAACACTGAAGCTTTCTTT; CDR3: CASSPFQGMNTEAFF; D: -; size: -; J: TRBJ1-1; V: TRBV2